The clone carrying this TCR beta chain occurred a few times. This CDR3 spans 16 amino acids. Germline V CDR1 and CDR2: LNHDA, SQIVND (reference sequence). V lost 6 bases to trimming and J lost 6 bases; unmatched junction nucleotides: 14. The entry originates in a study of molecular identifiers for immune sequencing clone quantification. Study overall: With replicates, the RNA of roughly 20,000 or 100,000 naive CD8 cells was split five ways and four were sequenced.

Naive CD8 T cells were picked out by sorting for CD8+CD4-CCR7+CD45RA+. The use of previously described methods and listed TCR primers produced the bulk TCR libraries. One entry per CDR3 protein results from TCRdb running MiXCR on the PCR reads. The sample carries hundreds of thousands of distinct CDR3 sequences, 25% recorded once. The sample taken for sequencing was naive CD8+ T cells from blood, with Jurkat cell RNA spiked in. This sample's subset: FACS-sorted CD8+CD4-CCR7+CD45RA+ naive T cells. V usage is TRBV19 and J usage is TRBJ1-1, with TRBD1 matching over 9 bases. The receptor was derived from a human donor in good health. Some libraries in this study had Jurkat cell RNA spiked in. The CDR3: CASSPGQGFLLSEAFF. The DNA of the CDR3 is TGTGCCAGTAGCCCGGGACAGGGCTTCCTCTTGTCTGAAGCTTTCTTT. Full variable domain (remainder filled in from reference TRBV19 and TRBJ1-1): DGGITQSPKYLFRKEGQNVTLSCEQNLNHDAMYWYRQDPGQGLRLIYYSQIVNDFQKGDIAEGYSVSREKKESFPLTVTSAQKNPTAFYLCASSPGQGFLLSEAFFGQGTRLTVV.